This T cell receptor (beta chain) originates from a study of shared clonotypes between healthy human individuals. This CDR3 is 15 amino acids long. V shed 4 bases and J shed 5 bases, with 18 bases lying between them. Germline loops: CDR1 SGHNT, CDR2 YYREEE (reference sequence). The investigators split CD4+ cells into a CD45RA+ naive subset and a CD45RA-negative memory subset. This clone showed up just once. Its cognate antigen is unknown. Study-level results: Limited genetic and exposure-history diversity came from having few donors. Compared with memory subsets, naive subsets generally had larger estimated richness.

The assay was immunoSEQ multiplex PCR, and TCRdb's table has in-frame clones only and misses some. This table has over a million clones, approximately 98% appearing once. The gene calls are TRBV5-4 and TRBJ2-5; tentatively, D is TRBD1 (6 bases). Sequenced: naive CD4+ T cells sorted from blood. As to subset: CD45RA+ positively selected. This receptor was taken from a man aged 25-45 years in good health. The CDR3 protein is CASSPIGGRGETQYF. CDR3 nucleotides: TGTGCCAGCAGCCCGATAGGGGGAAGAGGGGAGACCCAGTACTTC.